These 12 T cell receptor beta chains came from one sample sequenced in a study of shared clonotypes between healthy human individuals. Clones were sequenced by immunoSEQ multiplex PCR, and TCRdb holds only the in-frame ones, with some missing. The sample has some 800,000 clones; 80% to 95% are singletons. CD45RO negativity and positive selection for CCR7 defined naive CD8 cells, a population that excluded terminally differentiated effector memory CD45RA+ cells. The sample comprised naive CD8+ T cells sorted from blood. The receptors derive from a man aged 25-40 years in good health.

The rearrangement joins TRBV7-9 to TRBJ2-1; TRBD1 aligns across 9 bases. Trimming took 4 bases from V and 9 from J; bases not matched to a gene: 10. The CDR3 covers 15 residues. Looked up from germline, CDR1 is SEHNR and CDR2 is FQNEAQ (reference sequence). For the CDR3, the DNA is TGTGCCAGCAGCTCTGGCCGGGACAGGGAAGGTGAGCAGTTCTTC. Its protein product is CASSSGRDREGEQFF.

The V gene is TRBV5-4, the J gene TRBJ2-5, with D uncertain. The CDR3 totals 15 residues. Germline V CDR1 and CDR2: SGHNT, YYREEE (reference sequence). Trimming took off 4 bases at V and 1 base at J, with 14 bases between the two ends. CDR3 bases: TGTGCCAGCAGCCCTTATTCTACAGTCCAAGAGACCCAGTACTTC. This gives the protein CASSPYSTVQETQYF.

This clone was recorded only once. The chain uses TRBV5-4 and TRBJ2-1; 10 bases align to TRBD2. Trimming at V came to 0 bases and at J to 3 bases, leaving 3 bases not matched to a gene. CDR1 SGHNT and CDR2 YYREEE come from the germline V gene (reference sequence). CDR3 length: 16 amino acids. CDR3 DNA: TGTGCCAGCAGCTTGGTAGCTAGCGGGAGCTACAATGAGCAGTTCTTC. Its protein is CASSLVASGSYNEQFF. Full variable domain (missing parts from reference TRBV5-4 and TRBJ2-1): ETGVTQSPTHLIKTRGQQVTLRCSSQSGHNTVSWYQQALGQGPQFIFQYYREEENGRGNFPPRFSGLQFPNYSSELNVNALELDDSALYLCASSLVASGSYNEQFFGPGTRLTVL.

This chain uses TRBV9 with TRBJ2-2; the D gene is possibly TRBD2 (5 bases). The CDR3 extends over 15 amino acids. The V gene's germline CDR1 is SGDLS and CDR2 YYNGEE. V shed 5 bases and J shed 2 bases, with 13 bases lying between them. Here the CDR3 DNA reads TGTGCCAGCAGTCAAGAGGGCAGCAACACCGGGGAGCTGTTTTTT. It is translated as CASSQEGSNTGELFF.

This clone was counted once. The V gene is TRBV6-6, the J gene TRBJ1-1, with D tentatively TRBD1 (5 bases). V dropped 8 bases and J dropped 1 base, with 11 bases sitting between them. CDR3 length equals 13 residues. Per germline, CDR1 MNHNY and CDR2 SVGAGI (reference sequence). The CDR3 protein is CASEGTGNTEAFF. The CDR3 DNA follows: TGTGCCAGCGAAGGGACGGGGAACACTGAAGCTTTCTTT.

The chain uses TRBV19 and TRBJ2-1; perhaps D is TRBD1 or TRBD2 (5 bases each). Trimming cost V 5 bases and J 3 bases, with 14 bases left between them. This CDR3 has 15 amino acids. Germline CDR1 is LNHDA and CDR2 is SQIVND (reference sequence). The CDR3 is CASSPGSGLYNEQFF. The CDR3 region has the DNA TGTGCCAGTAGTCCAGGGAGTGGGCTCTACAATGAGCAGTTCTTC.

The V and J genes are TRBV29-1 and TRBJ2-7, with D perhaps TRBD1 (6 bases). The germline gives CDR1 SQVTM, CDR2 ANQGSEA. Trimming removed 6 bases from V and 2 bases from J, with 14 bases in between. The CDR3 has 13 residues. CDR3 bases: TGCAGCGTGGTCCGGGACAATGCCTACGAGCAGTACTTC. It codes for CSVVRDNAYEQYF.

The DNA for the CDR3 is TGTGCCAGCAGTTCTACAGGGGGCTCCTATGGCTACACCTTC. Translation gives CASSSTGGSYGYTF. This chain uses TRBV27 with TRBJ1-2, with 9 bases aligning to TRBD1. The V gene's germline CDR1 is MNHEY and CDR2 SMNVEV (reference sequence). The trim removed 4 bases at V and 4 bases at J, leaving 4 bases unmatched. CDR3 length: 14 amino acids.

This clone was recorded only once. The chain links TRBV7-9 to TRBJ2-3, with TRBD1 identical over 11 bases. V trimming: 5 bases; J trimming: 5 bases; junction bases outside the gene matches: 6. The CDR3 contains 15 residues. Germline V lookup: CDR1 SEHNR, CDR2 FQNEAQ (reference sequence). The CDR3 DNA follows: TGTGCCAGCAGCATGAAGGGACAGGGGGGAGATACGCAGTATTTT. Protein: CASSMKGQGGDTQYF.

The rearrangement joins TRBV2 to TRBJ2-7, with D maybe TRBD1 (5 bases). Trimming took 2 bases from V and 3 from J, leaving 11 bases between them. The CDR3 is 14 amino acids. The germline gives CDR1 SNHLY, CDR2 FYNNEI. CDR3 loop: CASSENSQGYEQYF. The CDR3 DNA is TGTGCCAGCAGTGAAAACAGTCAGGGCTACGAGCAGTACTTC.

The genes are TRBV28 and TRBJ1-4, with a tentative D call TRBD1 (6 bases). The CDR3 extends over 15 amino acids. The V gene's germline CDR1 is MDHEN and CDR2 SYDVKM. V was trimmed by 3 bases and J by 6 bases, leaving 14 bases between them. The CDR3 DNA sequence: TGTGCCAGCAGTTTTGGTCAGGGGCGGCATGAAAAACTGTTTTTT. It encodes CASSFGQGRHEKLFF.

This clone came up a few times. The chain is built from TRBV7-9 and TRBJ2-3; D remains unclear. The V and J ends lost 5 bases and 4 bases respectively, with 4 bases between them. Germline V gene lookup returns CDR1 SEHNR and CDR2 FQNEAQ (reference sequence). The CDR3 totals 11 residues. The CDR3 loop reads CASSRSDTQYF. CDR3 DNA: TGTGCCAGCAGCCGGTCAGATACGCAGTATTTT.